These 13 T cell receptor beta chains were sequenced from one sample in a study of OX40 agonist ivuxolimab in advanced cancers. Assay used: immunoSEQ multiplex PCR; TCRdb lists only in-frame clones, some missing. The sample shows tens of thousands of clones, about 88% of them seen only once. Material: CD4+ or CD8+ T cells sorted from blood, obtained in a trial of the OX40 agonist ivuxolimab. These receptor sequences come from an adult with an advanced solid tumor such as melanoma, head and neck, liver or kidney cancer.

This clone was seen more than once but under ten times. J is TRBJ2-1 and V is TRBV29-1; D is possibly TRBD2 (6 bases). The V end was cut by 8 bases, the J end by 7 bases, with 15 bases between. In germline, CDR1 is SQVTM, CDR2 ANQGSEA. CDR3 size: 12 residues. The CDR3: CSTSRDSNEQFF. CDR3 in DNA: TGCAGCACATCCCGGGACTCTAATGAGCAGTTCTTC.

The V and J genes are TRBV12-5 and TRBJ1-4; no clear D. The CDR3 extends over 13 amino acids. CDR1 and CDR2 from the germline V gene are LGHNT and FRNRAP. Trimming left V 2 bases short and J 4 bases short, with 5 bases between. CDR3: CASGLSNNEKLFF. The CDR3 nucleotides are TGTGCTAGTGGTTTGAGTAATAATGAAAAACTGTTTTTT.

J is TRBJ2-5 and V is TRBV5-5, with TRBD2 identical over 11 bases. The J segment lost 5 bases and the V segment lost 8 bases, leaving 8 bases of the junction unmatched. CDR1 is SGHKS and CDR2 is YYEKEE in the germline V gene (reference sequence). CDR3 length equals 14 residues. The chain's CDR3 is CARARLAGWETQYF. CDR3 DNA: TGTGCCAGGGCCAGACTAGCGGGATGGGAGACCCAGTACTTC.

The chain couples TRBV2 to TRBJ2-3; weak D call: TRBD1 (6 bases). The V and J ends lost 7 bases and 3 bases respectively, with 8 bases between them. Per germline, CDR1 SNHLY and CDR2 FYNNEI. CDR3 length: 12 amino acids. CDR3 loop: CASNTGTDTQYF. The CDR3 DNA sequence: TGTGCCAGCAATACAGGGACAGATACGCAGTATTTT.

This clone occurred once. The chain couples TRBV4-1 to TRBJ2-1; TRBD1 matches at 10 bases. V was pared by 4 bases and J by 8 bases, with 8 bases of the junction left unmatched. Germline V gene lookup returns CDR1 MGHRA and CDR2 YSYEKL. The CDR3 sequence is 15 residues long. The CDR3 bases are TGCGCCAGCAGCCTCGGGACAGGGGCCTGGGATGAGCAGTTCTTC. Translated, it gives CASSLGTGAWDEQFF.

The V call is TRBV9, the J call TRBJ2-3; 9 positions match TRBD1. The V gene end was trimmed by 3 bases and the J gene end by 6 bases; junction bases not matched to a gene: 14. This CDR3 region has 17 residues. In germline, CDR1 is SGDLS, CDR2 YYNGEE. The CDR3 protein is CASSARIGTGFMDTQYF. Written as DNA, the CDR3 is TGTGCCAGCAGCGCTAGAATCGGGACAGGGTTCATGGATACGCAGTATTTT. The full variable domain, with the rest looked up from reference TRBV9 and TRBJ2-3, is DSGVTQTPKHLITATGQRVTLRCSPRSGDLSVYWYQQSLDQGLQFLIQYYNGEERAKGNILERFSAQQFPDLHSELNLSSLELGDSALYFCASSARIGTGFMDTQYFGPGTRLTVL.

The CDR3 DNA follows: TGTGCCAGTAGTATAGATCTGGGGGGGCCGAACTATGGCTACACCTTC. It codes for CASSIDLGGPNYGYTF. This chain joins TRBV19 and TRBJ1-2; TRBD1 might be the D (6 bases). The V gene's germline CDR1 is LNHDA and CDR2 SQIVND (reference sequence). With 0 bases removed from V and 2 bases from J, the gap between germline ends came to 13 bases. This CDR3 has 16 amino acids.

In this sample, this clone turned up a few times. The genes are TRBV30 and TRBJ1-2; 9 positions match TRBD1. The CDR3 spans 14 residues. Losses at the gene ends were 4 bases for V and 4 bases for J; bases not matched to a gene: 7. Per germline, CDR1 GTSNPN and CDR2 SVGIG (reference sequence). As DNA, the CDR3 is TGTGCCTGGACAACAGGGGGCTACGGCTATGGCTACACCTTC. The encoded protein is CAWTTGGYGYGYTF.

This chain connects TRBV5-1 to TRBJ2-1; TRBD2 matches at 9 bases. This CDR3 region has 15 residues. Germline CDR1 is SGHRS and CDR2 is YFSETQ. Trimming cost V 6 bases and J 6 bases; bases outside gene matches: 10. CDR3 DNA sequence: TGCGCCAGCACACCCCTGGCGGGAGGGACCAATGAGCAGTTCTTC. Amino acids: CASTPLAGGTNEQFF.

This sequence joins TRBV7-2 and TRBJ2-3, with 9 bases identical to TRBD2. Losses at the gene ends were 5 bases for V and 4 bases for J; bases not matched to a gene: 10. This CDR3 is built from 16 residues. CDR1 is SGHTA and CDR2 is FQGNSA in the germline V gene. The CDR3 region has the DNA TGTGCCAGCAGCCGGCCAGCGGGAGGAAGGCCAGATACGCAGTATTTT. Residues: CASSRPAGGRPDTQYF.

The rearrangement uses TRBV19 and TRBJ1-1; D is undetermined. From germline, CDR1 is LNHDA and CDR2 SQIVND (reference sequence). This CDR3 region has 13 residues. The germline V and J ends were trimmed by 8 bases and 0 bases, with 10 bases remaining between them. CDR3 bases: TGTGCCAGTTCAACGACGGTGAACACTGAAGCTTTCTTT. Translated: CASSTTVNTEAFF.

V and J are TRBV18 and TRBJ1-1; 8 bases map to TRBD1. Germline CDR1 reads KGHSH; CDR2 reads LQKENI. V shed 3 bases and J 3 bases; nucleotides not matched to a gene: 9. The CDR3 sequence is 16 residues long. CDR3 sequence (DNA): TGTGCCAGCTCACCTTACGGACAGGGAGCAGACACTGAAGCTTTCTTT. Protein product: CASSPYGQGADTEAFF.

The rearrangement links TRBV7-6 to TRBJ2-1; TRBD2 agrees at 7 bases. The trim removed 0 bases at V and 5 bases at J, leaving 4 bases unmatched. Germline loops: CDR1 SGHVS, CDR2 FNYEAQ. This CDR3 is 15 amino acids long. The CDR3: CASSLAWLADNEQFF. CDR3 in DNA: TGTGCCAGCAGCTTAGCCTGGCTAGCGGACAATGAGCAGTTCTTC. The full variable domain, completed using reference TRBV7-6 and TRBJ2-1, is GAGVSQSPRYKVTKRGQDVALRCDPISGHVSLYWYRQALGQGPEFLTYFNYEAQQDKSGLPNDRFSAERPEGSISTLTIQRTEQRDSAMYRCASSLAWLADNEQFFGPGTRLTVL.